This record covers a single T cell receptor (beta chain). The data were obtained in a study of blood T cell repertoires in COVID-19. Study-wide background: Some COVID-19 samples were acute and others convalescent; all came from the United States, Italy and Spain. T cells, B-cell-depleted T cells, or PBMCs provided the cDNA or gDNA that served as material.

Authors' analysis steps: Amplified reference gene primers provided the basis for estimating nucleated cell counts. Clones were read by immunoSEQ multiplex PCR, and TCRdb kept only the in-frame ones, dropping some. For V, J and clone size, that table is used; D and trimming come from the DNA. This table holds about 110,000 clones, under 75% found once. V lost 9 bases and J 6 bases, leaving 12 bases between the germline ends. From germline, CDR1 is SNHLY and CDR2 FYNNEI. The CDR3 loop spans 12 amino acids. This chain joins TRBV2 and TRBJ2-1, with D hard to call. The sample taken for sequencing was peripheral blood. The sequence derives from an elderly man with acute or convalescent COVID-19. CDR3 in amino acids: CASKYERNEQFF. In DNA form, the CDR3 reads TGTGCCAGTAAATACGAGCGCAATGAGCAGTTCTTC.